This entry lists 16 T cell receptor beta chains sequenced from one sample in a study of T cell repertoires in cytomegalovirus infection (dated by TCRdb to the late 2010s). The run used an Illumina HiSeq 1500. The public reads were run again by TCRdb, first through fastp at Q25 and then through MiXCR, and only productive beta chains were kept. Duplicate CDR3 protein sequences are folded into a single record with the most common DNA and genes. This sample has 150,000 to 200,000 distinct CDR3 sequences in its table, and roughly 15% of those were observed once. The top ten constitute under 20% of the sample. Sequencing was done on a sample of CD8+ T cells from PBMCs. The source is a human donor in good health (CMV status not recorded). Some clones in this sample may be carry-over from other donors' samples.

The DNA of the CDR3 is TGTGCCAGCAGTAATGGGGAGACCTACAATGAGCAGTTCTTC. This encodes CASSNGETYNEQFF. This chain uses TRBV6-4 with TRBJ2-1; tentative D call: TRBD2 (5 bases). Trimming stripped 5 bases from V and 2 bases from J, with 10 bases between. This CDR3 is built from 14 residues. Germline V gene sequence: CDR1 MRHNA, CDR2 SNTAGT.

There are a few counts of this clonotype. V gene TRBV7-9 combines with J gene TRBJ2-7; 8 nucleotides agree with TRBD2. This CDR3 is 17 amino acids long. V dropped 7 bases and J dropped 3; count of bases not matched to a gene: 17. Germline lookup yields CDR1 SEHNR and CDR2 FQNEAQ (reference sequence). The DNA of the CDR3 is TGTGCCAGCACGGCGGTCGTGGGTAGCGGGATTAACTACGAGCAGTACTTC. As protein: CASTAVVGSGINYEQYF.

Notes on this clonotype: This may arise from a read error, as a much more abundant clone is one base away. The chain couples TRBV7-2 to TRBJ2-3; D is tentatively TRBD1 or TRBD2 (5 bases each). This CDR3 contains 14 residues. Germline CDR1 and CDR2: SGHTA and FQGNSA. This chain's CDR3 is CANSYPGRTDTQYF. CDR3 nucleotides: TGTGCCAACAGCTATCCGGGACGGACTGATACGCAGTATTTT.

The chain couples TRBV7-6 to TRBJ1-1, with D maybe TRBD1 (5 bases). V lost 9 bases and J 4 bases, leaving 18 bases between the germline ends. CDR3 size: 14 residues. Germline CDR1 and CDR2: SGHVS and FNYEAQ. This chain's CDR3 is CASTLGGSGTEAFF. The CDR3 DNA sequence: TGTGCCAGTACTCTGGGGGGGAGTGGCACTGAAGCTTTCTTT.

This clonotype has more than one count but fewer than ten. The chain links TRBV11-2 to TRBJ2-7; no clear D gene. The CDR3 loop spans 17 amino acids. Germline lookup yields CDR1 SGHAT and CDR2 FQNNGV. V was shortened by 4 bases and J by 5 bases, with 24 bases between the two germline ends. The CDR3 coding sequence is TGTGCCAGCAGCTCCCTCTCGTCCCCTACCCCCGCGAACGAGCAGTACTTC. Translation: CASSSLSSPTPANEQYF.

The chain has TRBV24-1 and TRBJ1-1, with D hard to call. V lost 4 bases and J lost 0, with 26 bases in between. CDR1 and CDR2 (germline): KGHDR, SFDVKD. The CDR3 is 20 residues long. As DNA, the CDR3 is TGTGCCACCAGTGACCCGGCCTCAAATCGCCGGGGAACCTTGAACACTGAAGCTTTCTTT. Amino acids: CATSDPASNRRGTLNTEAFF.

The table lists this clonotype with a few counts. The chain couples TRBV7-9 to TRBJ2-2; TRBD1 might be the D (6 bases). This CDR3 contains 14 residues. Germline V gene data show CDR1 as SEHNR and CDR2 as FQNEAQ (reference sequence). V was trimmed by 8 bases and J by 2 bases, leaving 12 bases between them. Here the CDR3 DNA reads TGTGCCAGCTTCTGGACAGATAACACCGGGGAGCTGTTTTTT. Its protein is CASFWTDNTGELFF.

This sequence joins TRBV12-5 and TRBJ2-1; 7 bases are a match to TRBD2. Trimming took 3 bases from V and 8 from J; bases not matched to a gene: 7. This CDR3 is 14 amino acids long. CDR1 is LGHNT, CDR2 FRNRAP, per germline. In DNA form, the CDR3 reads TGTGCTAGTGGTTTCGGGGCGGGAGTCTATGAGCAGTTCTTC. This gives the protein CASGFGAGVYEQFF.

Concerning this clonotype itself: One junction end does not reproduce the germline sequence, and a read error may be involved. The rearrangement uses TRBV19 and TRBJ2-1; perhaps TRBD2 as D (6 bases). The CDR3 loop spans 16 amino acids. CDR1 is LNHDA and CDR2 is SQIVND in the germline V gene (reference sequence). The CDR3 DNA sequence: TGTGCCAGTAGTTCTAGGAGACGGGACTCCAACAATGAGCAGTTCTTC. Translated: CASSSRRRDSNNEQFF.

This clonotype was found a few times. The chain carries TRBV20-1 and TRBJ2-7, with TRBD1 matching over 10 bases. The J segment lost 4 bases and the V segment lost 1 base, leaving 10 bases of the junction unmatched. CDR3 length equals 16 residues. Germline-derived CDR1 and CDR2 are DFQATT and SNEGSKA (reference sequence). The CDR3: CSARGGAGQGLYEQYF. DNA for the CDR3: TGCAGTGCTAGAGGGGGGGCGGGACAGGGGTTGTACGAGCAGTACTTC.

As regards this clonotype: A junction boundary mismatches the germline segment, possibly from a read error. The V call is TRBV6-5, the J call TRBJ2-7, with 10 positions matching TRBD1. There are 15 residues in the CDR3. CDR1 is MNHEY and CDR2 is SVGAGI in the germline V gene. CDR3 region: CARSYQTGGFYEQYF. The CDR3 bases are TGTGCCCGCAGTTACCAGACAGGGGGCTTCTACGAGCAGTACTTC.

The sample holds a few counts of this clonotype. J is TRBJ2-7 and V is TRBV28, with 13 bases aligning to TRBD2. Trimming removed 5 bases from V and 7 bases from J; junction bases left unmatched: 11. Germline lookup yields CDR1 MDHEN and CDR2 SYDVKM. The CDR3 spans 16 residues. The CDR3, as DNA: TGTGCCAGCAGTCTCTCGGGACTAGCGGGGCCTCAGGAGCAGTACTTC. Amino acid sequence: CASSLSGLAGPQEQYF.

The table lists this clonotype with a few counts. This chain joins TRBV12-3 or TRBV12-4 and TRBJ2-4; weak D call: TRBD2 (5 bases). The CDR3 contains 11 residues. V was pared by 5 bases and J by 8 bases, with 7 bases between. CDR3 sequence reads: CASSKGDIQYF. Written as DNA, the CDR3 is TGTGCCAGCAGTAAGGGAGACATTCAGTACTTC.

The CDR3 DNA is TGTGCCATCCGGCCAGGGGGCGAGGTGCCCATCGTAAATGAGCAGTTCTTC. Translating gives CAIRPGGEVPIVNEQFF. The chain links TRBV10-3 to TRBJ2-1, with 8 bases fitting TRBD1. Germline V CDR1 and CDR2: ENHRY, SYGVKD. Trimming at V came to 8 bases and at J to 7 bases, leaving 19 bases not matched to a gene. The CDR3 contains 17 residues.

This clonotype was seen more than once but under ten times. The chain combines TRBV6-5 with TRBJ2-1, with TRBD2 matching 11 bases. CDR1 and CDR2 (germline): MNHEY, SVGAGI. Trimming took 5 bases from V and 0 from J; bases not matched to a gene: 6. The CDR3 sequence is 17 residues long. This chain's CDR3 is CASSHGTSGSSYNEQFF. The DNA of the CDR3 is TGTGCCAGCAGTCATGGGACTAGCGGTAGCTCCTACAATGAGCAGTTCTTC.

This clonotype was observed a handful of times. This chain uses TRBV7-9 with TRBJ2-7, with D hard to call. This CDR3 contains 11 residues. The ends were cut back, 5 bases at V and 3 bases at J, with 5 bases in the middle. Per germline, CDR1 SEHNR and CDR2 FQNEAQ (reference sequence). CDR3 DNA sequence: TGTGCCAGCAGCGTTAACTACGAGCAGTACTTC. Translation gives CASSVNYEQYF.